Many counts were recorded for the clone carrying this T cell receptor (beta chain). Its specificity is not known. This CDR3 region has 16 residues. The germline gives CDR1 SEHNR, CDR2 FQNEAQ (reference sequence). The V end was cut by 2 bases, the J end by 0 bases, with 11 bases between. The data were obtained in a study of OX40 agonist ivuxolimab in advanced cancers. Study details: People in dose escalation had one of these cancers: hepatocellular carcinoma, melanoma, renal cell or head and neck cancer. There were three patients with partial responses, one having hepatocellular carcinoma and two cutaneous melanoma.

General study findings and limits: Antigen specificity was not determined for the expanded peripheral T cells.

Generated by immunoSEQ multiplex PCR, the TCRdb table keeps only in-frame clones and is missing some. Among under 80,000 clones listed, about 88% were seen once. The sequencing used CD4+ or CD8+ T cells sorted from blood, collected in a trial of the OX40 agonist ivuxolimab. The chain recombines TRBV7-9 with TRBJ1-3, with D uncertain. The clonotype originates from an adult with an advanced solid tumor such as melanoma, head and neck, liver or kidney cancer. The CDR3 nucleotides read TGTGCCAGCAGCTTACCGCGCGGAAGCTCTGGAAACACCATATATTTT. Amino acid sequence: CASSLPRGSSGNTIYF.